The 28 T cell receptor beta chains listed next were all sequenced from one sample in a study of T cell clonotyping in hematopoietic cell transplantation. The method was immunoSEQ multiplex PCR; TCRdb's version includes in-frame clones alone and lacks a portion of them. The sample carries 14,000 or so clones, about 60% recorded once. Sequencing used PBMCs. Receptors originate from a human donor who either received an allogeneic hematopoietic cell transplant for a myeloid malignancy or was a related donor (not recorded which). Some clones in this sample may be carry-over from other donors' samples.

V and J are TRBV6-5 and TRBJ2-1, with D unresolved. In germline, CDR1 is MNHEY, CDR2 SVGAGI. Trimming stripped 6 bases from V and 5 bases from J, with 11 bases between. This CDR3 is 13 amino acids long. The CDR3 DNA is TGTGCCAGCAGCCCCGGTCGTGACAATGAGCAGTTCTTC. This translates into CASSPGRDNEQFF.

This clone is a singleton in its sample. V is TRBV7-2 and J is TRBJ2-2; 7 bases line up with TRBD1. Germline V lookup: CDR1 SGHTA, CDR2 FQGNSA. Trimming took 5 bases from V and 3 from J; bases not matched to a gene: 9. The CDR3 extends over 16 amino acids. The CDR3 here is CASSLGGRSYTGELFF. Here the CDR3 DNA reads TGTGCCAGCAGCCTAGGGGGCAGGAGCTACACCGGGGAGCTGTTTTTT.

This clone was counted between two and nine times. The chain recombines TRBV2 with TRBJ1-2; 9 bases line up with TRBD1. CDR3 size: 15 residues. Germline CDR1 SNHLY, CDR2 FYNNEI. The junction had 9 bases not matched to a gene; V was cut back by 5 bases and J by 5 bases. The chain's CDR3 is CASSLDRGGEYGYTF. In nucleotides, the CDR3 is TGTGCCAGCAGTCTGGACAGGGGTGGTGAATATGGCTACACCTTC.

V usage is TRBV25-1 and J usage is TRBJ2-2, with TRBD2 as a possible D gene (6 bases). The CDR3 spans 16 residues. The V and J ends lost 6 bases and 5 bases respectively, with 19 bases between them. Germline CDR1 MGHDK, CDR2 SYGVNS. CDR3 nucleotides: TGTGCCAGCAGCCAGACTAGAGGGACGGGGACCGGGGAGCTGTTTTTT. Translation: CASSQTRGTGTGELFF.

The V call is TRBV2, the J call TRBJ1-1, with D possibly being TRBD1 (5 bases). The CDR3 totals 14 residues. The germline V gene has CDR1 SNHLY and CDR2 FYNNEI. Trimming shortened V by 6 bases and J by 1 base, and 12 bases separated the two germline ends. Written as DNA, the CDR3 is TGTGCCAGCAGCCACCGAACAGGGAACACTGAAGCTTTCTTT. Residues: CASSHRTGNTEAFF.

In its sample, this clone is medium-sized. The V gene is TRBV25-1, the J gene TRBJ1-5; D is unresolved. Germline values: CDR1 MGHDK, CDR2 SYGVNS. The length of the CDR3 is 15 residues. Trimming took off 2 bases at V and 11 bases at J, with 19 bases between the two ends. This chain's CDR3 is CASSEGNGVSESQHF. For the CDR3, the DNA is TGTGCCAGCAGTGAAGGAAACGGTGTCTCGGAGTCCCAGCATTTT.

A few counts support this clone. CDR3 bases: TGTGCCAGTAGTATCCCGGGTAAGGGGGATCAGCCCCAGCATTTT. It encodes CASSIPGKGDQPQHF. V usage is TRBV19 and J usage is TRBJ1-5; TRBD1 is a possible D gene (6 bases). Germline lookup yields CDR1 LNHDA and CDR2 SQIVND (reference sequence). The CDR3 is made up of 15 amino acids. The V end was cut by 3 bases, the J end by 5 bases, with 14 bases between. The variable domain in full, with the rest retrieved from reference TRBV19 and TRBJ1-5, is DGGITQSPKYLFRKEGQNVTLSCEQNLNHDAMYWYRQDPGQGLRLIYYSQIVNDFQKGDIAEGYSVSREKKESFPLTVTSAQKNPTAFYLCASSIPGKGDQPQHFGDGTRLSIL.

V is TRBV4-1 and J is TRBJ2-1; D gene unclear. V was trimmed by 1 base and J by 5 bases, leaving 6 bases between them. This CDR3 spans 13 amino acids. Germline V gene data show CDR1 as MGHRA and CDR2 as YSYEKL. CDR3 DNA sequence: TGCGCCAGCAGCCAAGTAGGAGACAATGAGCAGTTCTTC. Its translation is CASSQVGDNEQFF.

The chain is built from TRBV10-3 and TRBJ1-1; D not resolved. Trimming shortened V by 0 bases and J by 3 bases, and 8 bases separated the two germline ends. Germline V gene sequence: CDR1 ENHRY, CDR2 SYGVKD. The CDR3 length is 14 residues. The CDR3 region has the DNA TGTGCCATCAGTGAGTCACCGACGGACACTGAAGCTTTCTTT. It codes for CAISESPTDTEAFF.

J is TRBJ1-5 and V is TRBV2, with D unclear. Germline values: CDR1 SNHLY, CDR2 FYNNEI. Trimming removed 1 base at V and 0 bases at J, with 4 bases between. This CDR3 is 14 amino acids long. CDR3 sequence reads: CASSEGDSNQPQHF. The CDR3 DNA is TGTGCCAGCAGTGAAGGGGATAGCAATCAGCCCCAGCATTTT.

The chain is built from TRBV4-3 and TRBJ2-2; no definite D call. CDR3 length: 17 residues. CDR1 is LGHNA, CDR2 YSLEER, per germline. V was pared by 1 base and J by 3 bases, with 15 bases between. For the CDR3, the DNA is TGCGCCAGCAGCCAAGTGGCTGGGAACCTTGACACCGGGGAGCTGTTTTTT. Its protein is CASSQVAGNLDTGELFF.

This clone has more than one count but fewer than ten. The chain is built from TRBV19 and TRBJ1-5, with D possibly matching TRBD1 (5 bases). The length of the CDR3 is 15 residues. V lost 3 bases and J 6 bases, leaving 15 bases between the germline ends. Germline CDR1 LNHDA, CDR2 SQIVND (reference sequence). The CDR3 DNA reads as TGTGCCAGTAGTATCGTTCGGGACGGCCCTCAGCCCCAGCATTTT. Amino acids: CASSIVRDGPQPQHF.

The V call is TRBV6-5, the J call TRBJ2-7; tentative D call: TRBD1 (7 bases). Between the trimmed V and J ends, which lost 5 bases and 4 bases, there was a span of 15 bases. This CDR3 has 14 amino acids. Germline V gene data show CDR1 as MNHEY and CDR2 as SVGAGI. The DNA of the CDR3 is TGTGCCAGCAGTGTCGCGGGACAGCATTACGAGCAGTACTTC. Its translation: CASSVAGQHYEQYF.

The rearrangement links TRBV29-1 to TRBJ1-1; tentative D call: TRBD1 (5 bases). The V and J ends lost 6 bases and 7 bases respectively, with 15 bases between them. Germline values: CDR1 SQVTM, CDR2 ANQGSEA. The CDR3 is 12 residues long. In DNA form, the CDR3 reads TGCAGCGTCCAACCTCAGGGCGGTGAAGCTTTCTTT. Its translation: CSVQPQGGEAFF.

CDR3 amino acids: CAWSVGRRGNQPQHF. CDR3 sequence (DNA): TGTGCCTGGAGTGTGGGGCGGAGGGGCAATCAGCCCCAGCATTTT. The gene calls are TRBV30 and TRBJ1-5, with D possibly TRBD1 on 5 matching bases. From germline, CDR1 is GTSNPN and CDR2 SVGIG (reference sequence). The CDR3 spans 15 residues. Trimming removed 0 bases from V and 2 bases from J, with 11 bases in between.

The table lists this clone with a few counts. V usage is TRBV29-1 and J usage is TRBJ1-1; maybe TRBD1 (5 bases). Deletions cut 4 bases from V and 5 bases from J, with 11 bases between. This CDR3 region has 12 residues. Looked up from germline, CDR1 is SQVTM and CDR2 is ANQGSEA. Written as DNA, the CDR3 is TGCAGCGTTGCTCGGCAGGGAACTGAAGCTTTCTTT. As protein: CSVARQGTEAFF.

This clone is judged medium-sized. The DNA for the CDR3 is TGCAGCGTTGTGCCATTGGCGAGACACGAGCAGTACTTC. This codes for CSVVPLARHEQYF. The genes are TRBV29-1 and TRBJ2-7; D is ambiguous. Germline CDR1 reads SQVTM; CDR2 reads ANQGSEA. The ends were cut back, 4 bases at V and 5 bases at J, with 15 bases in the middle. The CDR3 covers 13 residues.

This clone has a single count. The CDR3 loop reads CASSERSGANSPLHF. In nucleotides, the CDR3 is TGTGCCAGCAGTGAACGTAGTGGGGCTAATTCACCCCTCCACTTT. The chain recombines TRBV2 with TRBJ1-6; tentative D call: TRBD1 (5 bases). Germline-derived CDR1 and CDR2 are SNHLY and FYNNEI. CDR3 length equals 15 residues. V dropped 2 bases and J dropped 6 bases, with 11 bases sitting between them.

This sequence joins TRBV29-1 and TRBJ1-4, with D possibly matching TRBD1 (5 bases). Deletions cut 7 bases from V and 7 bases from J, with 10 bases between. The CDR3 contains 11 residues. Germline V gene sequence: CDR1 SQVTM, CDR2 ANQGSEA. In nucleotides, the CDR3 is TGCAGCGGAGACAGTGGTGAAAAACTGTTTTTT. It translates to CSGDSGEKLFF.

This chain connects TRBV28 to TRBJ1-1; no clear D. Germline CDR1 reads MDHEN; CDR2 reads SYDVKM. Trimming stripped 5 bases from V and 3 bases from J, with 10 bases between. The CDR3 is made up of 13 amino acids. The CDR3 here is CASSQVLDTEAFF. The CDR3, as DNA: TGTGCCAGCAGTCAAGTCCTGGACACTGAAGCTTTCTTT.

This chain joins TRBV5-1 and TRBJ2-7; possible D gene TRBD1, 6 bases. CDR3 length: 13 amino acids. The germline gives CDR1 SGHRS, CDR2 YFSETQ. V dropped 3 bases and J dropped 0 bases, with 7 bases sitting between them. The CDR3 region is CASSSDSSYEQYF. The CDR3, as DNA: TGCGCCAGCAGCTCGGACAGCTCCTACGAGCAGTACTTC.

The chain has TRBV4-1 and TRBJ1-1; no definite D call. The CDR3 sequence is 12 residues long. Looked up from germline, CDR1 is MGHRA and CDR2 is YSYEKL. V lost 0 bases to trimming and J lost 5 bases, with 4 bases between them. CDR3 sequence: CASSQERTEAFF. CDR3 DNA: TGCGCCAGCAGCCAAGAACGTACTGAAGCTTTCTTT.

This clone was recorded once. CDR3 nucleotide sequence: TGCGCCAGCAGCTTGGATCCAGGAGCCTACGAGCAGTACTTC. Its protein is CASSLDPGAYEQYF. This chain connects TRBV5-1 to TRBJ2-7; D unclear. This CDR3 has 14 residues. The V and J ends lost 0 bases and 2 bases respectively, with 9 bases between them. Germline CDR1 reads SGHRS; CDR2 reads YFSETQ.

The chain's CDR3 is CASSQDGRGEAFF. In DNA form, the CDR3 reads TGCGCCAGCAGCCAAGATGGGAGAGGTGAAGCTTTCTTT. The chain combines TRBV4-3 with TRBJ1-1; unclear D gene. Trimming left V 0 bases short and J 7 bases short, with 9 bases between. CDR1 is LGHNA and CDR2 is YSLEER in the germline V gene. The CDR3 has 13 residues.

This clone was seen a few times. This chain uses TRBV11-2 with TRBJ1-5; TRBD1 matches at 8 bases. The CDR3 spans 15 residues. With V trimmed by 5 bases and J by 3 bases, 6 bases remained unmatched. CDR1 and CDR2 from the germline V gene are SGHAT and FQNNGV. CDR3 residues: CASSADRANNQPQHF. CDR3 nucleotides: TGTGCCAGCAGCGCGGACAGGGCCAACAATCAGCCCCAGCATTTT.

The genes are TRBV6-6 and TRBJ2-3; 12 bases align to TRBD2. Germline trimming cut 9 bases from V and 5 bases from J; bases unmatched to any gene: 6. From germline, CDR1 is MNHNY and CDR2 SVGAGI (reference sequence). The CDR3 has 14 amino acids. CDR3 protein: CASTLAGGGDTQYF. In nucleotides, the CDR3 is TGTGCCAGTACACTAGCGGGAGGAGGAGATACGCAGTATTTT.

DNA of the CDR3: TGTGCCAGCAGGACCCTAGGGGGTCGGGGCACTGAAGCTTTCTTT. It translates to CASRTLGGRGTEAFF. The chain links TRBV28 to TRBJ1-1, with D maybe TRBD1 (6 bases). The CDR3 runs to 15 residues. The ends were cut back, 6 bases at V and 4 bases at J, with 18 bases in the middle. Per the germline V gene, CDR1 is MDHEN and CDR2 is SYDVKM.

The CDR3 coding sequence is TGTGCCAGCAGCTTGATACAGAACTATGGCTACACCTTC. It is translated as CASSLIQNYGYTF. The chain carries TRBV5-6 and TRBJ1-2; D is ambiguous. V lost 1 base and J 2 bases, leaving 6 bases between the germline ends. Germline CDR1 reads SGHDT; CDR2 reads YYEEEE. The CDR3 spans 13 residues.